One and the same sample provided the 5 T cell receptor beta chains below, sequenced in a study of cytomegalovirus exposure and HLA in healthy donors. The PCR made use of 60 Vbeta and 13 Jbeta primers. Libraries were prepared by immunoSEQ multiplex PCR; TCRdb keeps only in-frame clonotypes and omits some of them. The table lists under 200,000 clones, 84% of them singletons. Sequenced material: PBMCs. The receptors stem from a boy younger than 10 in good health and CMV-seronegative.

V and J are TRBV2 and TRBJ2-3; TRBD2 matches at 9 bases. Losses at the gene ends were 3 bases for V and 4 bases for J; bases not matched to a gene: 8. Germline loops: CDR1 SNHLY, CDR2 FYNNEI. CDR3 length: 16 residues. The CDR3 coding sequence is TGTGCCAGCAGTGACCGGGTAGCGGGAGAGTCAGATACGCAGTATTTT. Translating gives CASSDRVAGESDTQYF.

This clone is a singleton in its sample. This chain uses TRBV10-1 with TRBJ1-2; 9 nucleotides align to TRBD1. This CDR3 is built from 17 residues. V trimming: 3 bases; J trimming: 2 bases; junction bases outside the gene matches: 10. The germline gives CDR1 WNHNN, CDR2 SYGVQD (reference sequence). The CDR3 coding sequence is TGCGCCAGCAGTGATTGGACAGGGGCCCTCCTGAACTATGGCTACACCTTC. This codes for CASSDWTGALLNYGYTF.

This chain joins TRBV2 and TRBJ2-7, with a tentative D call TRBD2 (6 bases). The germline CDR1 and CDR2 sequences are SNHLY and FYNNEI. The CDR3 consists of 15 residues. Trimming pared 5 bases from V and 2 bases from J, leaving 16 bases between. The CDR3 is CASSPEGPGAYEQYF. CDR3 in DNA: TGTGCCAGCAGTCCCGAAGGCCCGGGAGCCTACGAGCAGTACTTC.

This sequence joins TRBV6-1 and TRBJ1-2; D gene unclear. Germline CDR1 and CDR2: MNHNS and SASEGT. Trimming pared 0 bases from V and 6 bases from J, leaving 8 bases between. The CDR3 runs 13 residues. CDR3 nucleotide sequence: TGTGCCAGCAGTGAAGCGAGGGCAGATGGCTACACCTTC. Amino acid sequence: CASSEARADGYTF.

This clone has a handful of counts. The chain carries TRBV15 and TRBJ1-4; D unresolved. The germline V and J ends were trimmed by 1 base and 0 bases, with 6 bases remaining between them. The CDR3 totals 15 residues. CDR1 is LNHNV, CDR2 YYDKDF, per germline (reference sequence). CDR3: CATSRVGATNEKLFF. The CDR3 DNA reads as TGTGCCACCAGCAGAGTCGGGGCAACTAATGAAAAACTGTTTTTT. The variable domain in full, completed from reference TRBV15 and TRBJ1-4, reads DAMVIQNPRYQVTQFGKPVTLSCSQTLNHNVMYWYQQKSSQAPKLLFHYYDKDFNNEADTPDNFQSRRPNTSFCFLDIRSPGLGDTAMYLCATSRVGATNEKLFFGSGTQLSVL.